Below are 28 T cell receptor beta chains sequenced from a single sample in a study of STAT5B mutations in CD4+ large granular lymphocyte leukemia. This table comes from immunoSEQ multiplex PCR, and its TCRdb copy is limited to in-frame clones, with some not included. The sample includes approximately 39,000 clones, roughly 85% seen only once; the top ten take roughly 1.2%. Material: CD4+ T cells from blood buffy coats. Receptors were obtained from a human donor in good health.

This chain joins TRBV4-1 and TRBJ1-1, with D possibly TRBD1 on 6 matching bases. Germline CDR1 reads MGHRA; CDR2 reads YSYEKL. The CDR3 loop spans 15 amino acids. V was trimmed by 1 base and J by 1 base, leaving 10 bases between them. CDR3 nucleotide sequence: TGCGCCAGCAGCCAAGTCGGGACACCGAACACTGAAGCTTTCTTT. Amino acids: CASSQVGTPNTEAFF.

The genes are TRBV9 and TRBJ2-1; no reliable D call. The CDR3 covers 17 residues. CDR1 and CDR2 from the germline V gene are SGDLS and YYNGEE. V lost 3 bases and J lost 0, with 16 bases in between. CDR3 nucleotide sequence: TGTGCCAGCAGCGAGACGACCGGGTTCAGCTCCTACAATGAGCAGTTCTTC. It encodes CASSETTGFSSYNEQFF.

The rearrangement uses TRBV30 and TRBJ1-5, with D possibly matching TRBD1 (6 bases). Germline V gene sequence: CDR1 GTSNPN, CDR2 SVGIG (reference sequence). The CDR3 is 15 residues long. V lost 4 bases and J lost 3, with 16 bases in between. The CDR3 nucleotides read TGTGCCTGGAACCGAAGGGGGGGATACAATCAGCCCCAGCATTTT. Translated, it gives CAWNRRGGYNQPQHF.

This sequence joins TRBV10-3 and TRBJ1-6; TRBD1 matches at 9 bases. The CDR3 is 15 residues long. Germline V gene lookup returns CDR1 ENHRY and CDR2 SYGVKD. V lost 4 bases to trimming and J lost 15 bases; unmatched junction nucleotides: 13. As DNA, the CDR3 is TGTGCCATCAGTGGATCCCCGGGACAGGGCCTACTCCTCCACTTT. It yields the protein CAISGSPGQGLLLHF.

This sequence joins TRBV19 and TRBJ1-2; TRBD1 is a possible D gene (5 bases). With 4 bases removed from V and 7 bases from J, the gap between germline ends came to 19 bases. This CDR3 has 15 amino acids. Germline V gives CDR1 LNHDA, CDR2 SQIVND (reference sequence). CDR3 region: CASSTGSGMEGGYTF. The CDR3 nucleotides read TGTGCCAGTAGTACAGGGAGTGGAATGGAAGGTGGCTACACCTTC. The whole variable domain, filled in from reference TRBV19 and TRBJ1-2, reads DGGITQSPKYLFRKEGQNVTLSCEQNLNHDAMYWYRQDPGQGLRLIYYSQIVNDFQKGDIAEGYSVSREKKESFPLTVTSAQKNPTAFYLCASSTGSGMEGGYTFGSGTRLTVV.

The chain recombines TRBV7-9 with TRBJ1-6, with D tentatively TRBD1 (5 bases). This CDR3 is 16 amino acids long. CDR1 and CDR2 from the germline V gene are SEHNR and FQNEAQ (reference sequence). Trimming shortened V by 8 bases and J by 10 bases, and 24 bases separated the two germline ends. The CDR3 sequence is CASGNRWAAAGSPLHF. The CDR3 coding sequence is TGTGCCAGCGGGAACCGATGGGCGGCCGCAGGGTCACCCCTCCACTTT.

The rearrangement joins TRBV5-1 to TRBJ1-1, with unresolved D. CDR1 is SGHRS, CDR2 YFSETQ, per germline. V lost 0 bases and J 3 bases, leaving 9 bases between the germline ends. The CDR3 loop spans 14 amino acids. CDR3 nucleotides: TGCGCCAGCAGCTTGGGGGTGGGTGACACTGAAGCTTTCTTT. Translated, it gives CASSLGVGDTEAFF. Combining the CDR3 with reference TRBV5-1 and TRBJ1-1 gives the whole variable domain KAGVTQTPRYLIKTRGQQVTLSCSPISGHRSVSWYQQTPGQGLQFLFEYFSETQRNKGNFPGRFSGRQFSNSRSEMNVSTLELGDSALYLCASSLGVGDTEAFFGQGTRLTVV.

The chain combines TRBV11-2 with TRBJ2-3, with 8 bases aligning to TRBD2. With 3 bases clipped from V and 3 bases from J, the junction kept 8 bases outside the gene matches. CDR3 length: 16 residues. Germline V gene sequence: CDR1 SGHAT, CDR2 FQNNGV. CDR3 sequence: CASSFPRGGGTDTQYF. As DNA, the CDR3 is TGTGCCAGCAGCTTCCCTCGGGGCGGGGGGACAGATACGCAGTATTTT.

The chain employs TRBV6-1 and TRBJ1-5; D possibly corresponds to TRBD1 (5 bases). Looked up from germline, CDR1 is MNHNS and CDR2 is SASEGT. Trimming took off 6 bases at V and 6 bases at J, with 18 bases between the two ends. The CDR3 consists of 15 residues. The CDR3 is CASSRPPSQGQPQHF. In DNA form, the CDR3 reads TGTGCCAGCAGCCGGCCCCCCAGCCAGGGTCAGCCCCAGCATTTT.

This clone is a singleton in its sample. The rearrangement joins TRBV9 to TRBJ1-4, with 10 nucleotides matching TRBD1. This CDR3 has 15 residues. Per germline, CDR1 SGDLS and CDR2 YYNGEE. V gave up 3 bases and J gave up 7 bases; unmatched junction bases: 6. The CDR3 region is CASSARQGATEKLFF. Here the CDR3 DNA reads TGTGCCAGCAGCGCGCGACAGGGGGCGACTGAAAAACTGTTTTTT.

V and J are TRBV21-1 and TRBJ1-3. TRBV21-1 is designated a pseudogene. The CDR3 totals 14 residues. CDR3 in DNA: TGTGCCAGCAGTGGAGACCTCTCTGGAAACACCATATATTTT. This encodes CASSGDLSGNTIYF.

The chain employs TRBV5-6 and TRBJ2-7; TRBD1 aligns across 9 bases. Germline V gene data show CDR1 as SGHDT and CDR2 as YYEEEE. CDR3 length: 15 amino acids. Losses at the gene ends were 5 bases for V and 2 bases for J; bases not matched to a gene: 8. CDR3 sequence reads: CASSKPGQGAYEQYF. In nucleotides, the CDR3 is TGTGCCAGCAGTAAACCGGGACAGGGAGCCTACGAGCAGTACTTC.

The chain carries TRBV19 and TRBJ2-7; 7 bases align to TRBD1. With V trimmed by 3 bases and J by 0 bases, 8 bases remained unmatched. The V gene's germline CDR1 is LNHDA and CDR2 SQIVND (reference sequence). This CDR3 is built from 16 residues. This chain's CDR3 is CASSILPGQSSYEQYF. The CDR3 region has the DNA TGTGCCAGTAGTATCTTGCCGGGACAGAGCTCCTACGAGCAGTACTTC.

The V call is TRBV28, the J call TRBJ2-4, with 8 bases lining up with TRBD2. Trimming took 5 bases from V and 1 from J; bases not matched to a gene: 7. The germline gives CDR1 MDHEN, CDR2 SYDVKM. The CDR3 runs 16 residues. CDR3 DNA sequence: TGTGCCAGCAGTGCACCGGGACTAGTCGCCAAAAACATTCAGTACTTC. This translates into CASSAPGLVAKNIQYF.

Only a few counts were recorded for this clone. The chain joins TRBV9 to TRBJ1-1; D is undetermined. Trimming took 0 bases from V and 8 from J, leaving 11 bases between them. Germline CDR1 and CDR2: SGDLS and YYNGEE. The CDR3 contains 13 residues. The DNA for the CDR3 is TGTGCCAGCAGCGTAGAAGGGAGGCAGGAAGCTTTCTTT. Translation: CASSVEGRQEAFF.

CDR3 in amino acids: CASSLKAGGGNEQFF. The CDR3 DNA reads as TGCGCCAGCAGCTTGAAGGCAGGGGGGGGCAATGAGCAGTTCTTC. The V call is TRBV5-1, the J call TRBJ2-1; D is tentatively TRBD1 or TRBD2 (7 bases each). Trimming took off 1 base at V and 6 bases at J, with 14 bases between the two ends. Germline V CDR1 and CDR2: SGHRS, YFSETQ. The CDR3 spans 15 residues.

The rearrangement uses TRBV7-3 and TRBJ2-1; tentatively, D is TRBD1 or TRBD2 (5 bases each). Germline loops: CDR1 SGHTA, CDR2 FQGTGA. The V end lost 1 base, the J end lost 0 bases, and 7 bases lay between the germline ends. The CDR3 is made up of 15 amino acids. The CDR3 reads CASSLKGSSYNEQFF. The CDR3 coding sequence is TGTGCCAGCAGCTTAAAGGGGAGCTCCTACAATGAGCAGTTCTTC.

The chain couples TRBV29-1 to TRBJ1-1; D perhaps matches TRBD1 (5 bases). The V end was cut by 2 bases, the J end by 6 bases, with 22 bases between. CDR1 and CDR2 from the germline V gene are SQVTM and ANQGSEA. The CDR3 is made up of 16 amino acids. This CDR3 is CSVEWRWAGGEPEAFF. Here the CDR3 DNA reads TGCAGCGTTGAATGGCGTTGGGCGGGGGGGGAACCTGAAGCTTTCTTT. Filled out from reference TRBV29-1 and TRBJ1-1, the complete variable domain reads SAVISQKPSRDICQRGTSLTIQCQVDSQVTMMFWYRQQPGQSLTLIATANQGSEATYESGFVIDKFPISRPNLTFSTLTVSNMSPEDSSIYLCSVEWRWAGGEPEAFFGQGTRLTVV.

The chain combines TRBV5-1 with TRBJ2-1, with D tentatively TRBD1 or TRBD2 (5 bases each). CDR1 and CDR2 from the germline V gene are SGHRS and YFSETQ. Trimming pared 0 bases from V and 7 bases from J, leaving 14 bases between. This CDR3 contains 15 residues. Written as DNA, the CDR3 is TGCGCCAGCAGCTTGGTGGGGGTTCCGGAAAATGAGCAGTTCTTC. It yields the protein CASSLVGVPENEQFF. Complete variable domain (other parts from reference TRBV5-1 and TRBJ2-1): KAGVTQTPRYLIKTRGQQVTLSCSPISGHRSVSWYQQTPGQGLQFLFEYFSETQRNKGNFPGRFSGRQFSNSRSEMNVSTLELGDSALYLCASSLVGVPENEQFFGPGTRLTVL.

The J gene is TRBJ2-2, the V gene TRBV6-6; the D is unclear. CDR1 and CDR2 (germline): MNHNY, SVGAGI (reference sequence). Trimming took off 6 bases at V and 4 bases at J, with 9 bases between the two ends. The CDR3 has 13 residues. Here the CDR3 DNA reads TGTGCCAGCAGCAAATTAGGCACCGGGGAGCTGTTTTTT. Translated, it gives CASSKLGTGELFF.

The rearrangement joins TRBV6-1 to TRBJ1-2; no clear D gene. The CDR3 spans 15 residues. The V gene lost 0 bases and the J gene lost 8 bases, with 16 bases spanning the gap. The germline V gene has CDR1 MNHNS and CDR2 SASEGT. CDR3 residues: CASSEALAALGGYTF. The CDR3 coding sequence is TGTGCCAGCAGTGAAGCGTTAGCGGCCTTGGGAGGCTACACCTTC.

CDR3 nucleotides: TGTGCCAGCAGCCCCCAATCTGGAAACACCATATATTTT. Translating gives CASSPQSGNTIYF. The chain couples TRBV21-1 to TRBJ1-3; TRBD1 is the table's D call, not checked against the DNA. TRBV21-1 is a pseudogene segment. This CDR3 spans 13 amino acids.

The chain recombines TRBV6-6 with TRBJ2-3, with D perhaps TRBD2 (5 bases). Germline V gene sequence: CDR1 MNHNY, CDR2 SVGAGI (reference sequence). This CDR3 is 15 amino acids long. V gave up 0 bases and J gave up 6 bases, with 13 bases separating them. The CDR3: CASSYSSTSGDTQYF. The CDR3 DNA is TGTGCCAGCAGTTACTCTAGCACCTCGGGGGATACGCAGTATTTT.

The chain couples TRBV12-5 to TRBJ2-2; the match to TRBD2 covers 7 bases. Trimming took 5 bases from V and 0 from J; bases not matched to a gene: 6. The CDR3 totals 16 residues. Germline values: CDR1 LGHNT, CDR2 FRNRAP. The DNA of the CDR3 is TGTGCTAGTGGTGACCCCAGCGGGGCGAACACCGGGGAGCTGTTTTTT. It codes for CASGDPSGANTGELFF.

This clone was detected only a few times. As DNA, the CDR3 is TGTGCCAGCTCATCGGGACAACACACCGGGGAGCTGTTTTTT. As protein: CASSSGQHTGELFF. This chain connects TRBV18 to TRBJ2-2, with D maybe TRBD1 (6 bases). The V end was cut by 5 bases, the J end by 3 bases, with 10 bases between. Germline lookup yields CDR1 KGHSH and CDR2 LQKENI. CDR3 length equals 14 residues.

This chain uses TRBV10-3 with TRBJ2-2; 7 bases align to TRBD2. The ends lost 3 bases at V and 2 bases at J; junction bases unmatched: 3. The germline V gene encodes CDR1 ENHRY and CDR2 SYGVKD. CDR3 length equals 15 residues. CDR3: CAISDGTTNTGELFF. In nucleotides, the CDR3 is TGTGCCATCAGTGACGGGACTACTAACACCGGGGAGCTGTTTTTT.

The chain couples TRBV10-3 to TRBJ1-1; TRBD1 might be the D (5 bases). This CDR3 comprises 13 residues. Germline V gene sequence: CDR1 ENHRY, CDR2 SYGVKD. V lost 5 bases to trimming and J lost 3 bases, with 10 bases between them. CDR3 sequence reads: CAISLAGDTEAFF. The CDR3 DNA reads as TGTGCCATCAGTCTAGCGGGGGACACTGAAGCTTTCTTT.

This chain connects TRBV5-1 to TRBJ2-1; no definite D call. Germline CDR1 and CDR2: SGHRS and YFSETQ. This CDR3 comprises 15 residues. V shed 5 bases and J shed 2 bases, with 14 bases lying between them. CDR3 region: CASRVSNLPYNEQFF. CDR3 DNA: TGCGCCAGCAGAGTCTCCAACTTGCCCTACAATGAGCAGTTCTTC.